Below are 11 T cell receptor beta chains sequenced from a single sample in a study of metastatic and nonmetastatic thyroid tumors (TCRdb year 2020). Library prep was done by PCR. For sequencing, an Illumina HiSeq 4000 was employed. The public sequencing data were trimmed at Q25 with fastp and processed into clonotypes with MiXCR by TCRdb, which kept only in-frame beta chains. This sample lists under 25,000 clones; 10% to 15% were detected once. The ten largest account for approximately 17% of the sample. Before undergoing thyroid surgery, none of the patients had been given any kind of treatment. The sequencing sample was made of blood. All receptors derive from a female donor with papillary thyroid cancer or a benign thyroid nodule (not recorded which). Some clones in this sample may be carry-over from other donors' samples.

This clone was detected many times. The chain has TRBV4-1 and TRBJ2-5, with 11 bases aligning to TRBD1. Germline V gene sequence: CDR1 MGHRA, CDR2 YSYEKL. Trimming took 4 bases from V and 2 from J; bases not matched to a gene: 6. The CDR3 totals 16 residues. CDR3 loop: CASSRMGQGEQETQYF. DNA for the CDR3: TGCGCCAGCAGCCGGATGGGACAGGGGGAACAAGAGACCCAGTACTTC.

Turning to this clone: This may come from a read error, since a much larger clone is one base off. The CDR3, as DNA: TGTGCCAGCAGTTTTAGGCAGGGTGACGAGCAGCACTTC. Its protein is CASSFRQGDEQHF. The chain carries TRBV27 and TRBJ2-7, with a possible D match to TRBD1 (5 bases). The CDR3 loop spans 13 amino acids. Per germline, CDR1 MNHEY and CDR2 SMNVEV (reference sequence).

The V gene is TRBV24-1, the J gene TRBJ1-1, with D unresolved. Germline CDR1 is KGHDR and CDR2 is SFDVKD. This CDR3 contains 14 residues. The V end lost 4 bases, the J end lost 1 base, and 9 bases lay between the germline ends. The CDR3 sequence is CATSERRGNTEAFF. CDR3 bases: TGTGCCACCAGTGAGCGACGGGGGAACACTGAAGCTTTCTTT.

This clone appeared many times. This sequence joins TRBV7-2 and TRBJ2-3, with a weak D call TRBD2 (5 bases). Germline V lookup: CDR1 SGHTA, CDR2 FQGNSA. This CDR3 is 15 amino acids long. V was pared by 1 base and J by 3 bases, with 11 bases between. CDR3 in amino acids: CASSLGHPGTDTQYF. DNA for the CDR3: TGTGCCAGCAGCTTAGGACACCCGGGGACAGATACGCAGTATTTT.

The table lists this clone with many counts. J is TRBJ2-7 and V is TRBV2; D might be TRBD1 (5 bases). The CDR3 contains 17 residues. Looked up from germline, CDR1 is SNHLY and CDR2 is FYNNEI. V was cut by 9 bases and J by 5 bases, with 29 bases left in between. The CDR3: CASTGSTGPAQGDEQYF. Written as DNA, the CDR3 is TGTGCCAGTACCGGGTCCACAGGCCCAGCCCAAGGGGACGAGCAGTACTTC. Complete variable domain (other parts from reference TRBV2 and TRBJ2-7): EPEVTQTPSHQVTQMGQEVILRCVPISNHLYFYWYRQILGQKVEFLVSFYNNEISEKSEIFDDQFSVERPDGSNFTLKIRSTKLEDSAMYFCASTGSTGPAQGDEQYFGPGTRLTVT.

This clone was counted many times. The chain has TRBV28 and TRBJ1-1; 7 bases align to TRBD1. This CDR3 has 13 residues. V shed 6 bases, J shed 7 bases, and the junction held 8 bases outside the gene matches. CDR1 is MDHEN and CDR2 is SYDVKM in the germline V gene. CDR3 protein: CASRDRERGEAFF. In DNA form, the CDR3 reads TGTGCCAGCAGAGACAGGGAGCGAGGTGAAGCTTTCTTT. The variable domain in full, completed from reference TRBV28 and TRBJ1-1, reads DVKVTQSSRYLVKRTGEKVFLECVQDMDHENMFWYRQDPGLGLRLIYFSYDVKMKEKGDIPEGYSVSREKKERFSLILESASTNQTSMYLCASRDRERGEAFFGQGTRLTVV.

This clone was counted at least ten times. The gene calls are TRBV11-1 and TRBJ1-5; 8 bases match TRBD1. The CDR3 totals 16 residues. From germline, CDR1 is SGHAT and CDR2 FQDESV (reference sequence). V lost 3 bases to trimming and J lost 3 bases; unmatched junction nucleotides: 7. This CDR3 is CASSFGTGELNQPQHF. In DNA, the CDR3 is TGTGCCAGCAGCTTTGGGACAGGCGAACTCAATCAGCCCCAGCATTTT.

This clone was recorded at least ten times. DNA for the CDR3: TGTGCCAGCTCAGTTTCGCACTCTGGGGCCAACGTCCTGACTTTC. It codes for CASSVSHSGANVLTF. The V and J genes are TRBV18 and TRBJ2-6, with D unclear. V lost 5 bases to trimming and J lost 0 bases, with 8 bases between them. CDR1 is KGHSH and CDR2 is LQKENI in the germline V gene. CDR3 size: 15 residues.

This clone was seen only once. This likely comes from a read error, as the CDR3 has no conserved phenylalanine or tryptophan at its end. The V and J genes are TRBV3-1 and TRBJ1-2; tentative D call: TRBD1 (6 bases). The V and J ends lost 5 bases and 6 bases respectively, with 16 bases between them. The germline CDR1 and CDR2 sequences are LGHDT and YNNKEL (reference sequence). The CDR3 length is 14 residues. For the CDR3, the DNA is TGTGCCAGCAGCTCCCGTGGGGGGGCGAATGGCTACACCTCC. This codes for CASSSRGGANGYTS.

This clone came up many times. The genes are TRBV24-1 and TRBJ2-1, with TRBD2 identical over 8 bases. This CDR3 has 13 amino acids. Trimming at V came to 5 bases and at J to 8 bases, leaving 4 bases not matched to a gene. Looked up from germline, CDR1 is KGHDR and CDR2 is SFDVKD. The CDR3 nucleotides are TGTGCCACCAGTGGTAGCGGGATGGATGAGCAGTTCTTC. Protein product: CATSGSGMDEQFF.

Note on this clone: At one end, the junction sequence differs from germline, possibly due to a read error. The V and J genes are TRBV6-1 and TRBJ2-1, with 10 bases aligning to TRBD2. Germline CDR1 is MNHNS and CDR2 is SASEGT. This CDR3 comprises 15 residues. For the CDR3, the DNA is TGTTCCAGCAGTCCGGAAGCGGGAGGGCCTCTCGAGCAGTTCTTC. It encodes CSSSPEAGGPLEQFF.